This paragraph covers one T cell receptor beta chain sequence. Its antigen is not known. This sample stems from a study of T cells in localized non-small cell lung cancer. Profiled with immunoSEQ multiplex PCR; TCRdb holds only in-frame clones, not every one. The repertoire holds over 30,000 clones, with around 86% as singletons. Trimming shortened V by 4 bases and J by 9 bases, and 23 bases separated the two germline ends. This CDR3 region has 16 residues. Germline CDR1 is SGDLS and CDR2 is YYNGEE. The study, taken as a whole, reports: For the top 100 tumor clones, a median roughly 56 also appeared in adjacent lung. Uninvolved adjacent lung had higher T cell clonality than tumor and all other tissues. With higher T cell density in blood came longer overall survival.

The sequencing used peripheral blood mononuclear cells, collected before any cancer treatment. This rearrangement joins TRBV9 to TRBJ2-1; weak D call: TRBD2 (5 bases). The receptor's source is a male donor at least 60 years old with stage II lung adenocarcinoma. This CDR3 is CASSSDPRLRVAEQFF. The CDR3 DNA sequence: TGTGCCAGCAGCTCCGATCCCCGACTACGAGTCGCTGAGCAGTTCTTC.